One TCR beta chain is described in this entry. Its antigen is unknown. As every portion of the isolated RNA was reverse transcribed, the sequencing read expressed TCRB transcripts. The repertoire was sequenced with immunoSEQ multiplex PCR; TCRdb's copy has only in-frame clones and lacks some. The sample lists 600,000 or so clones; over 10% were seen once. This entry is derived from a study of beta chain features in type 1 diabetes. Study-wide results and limits: Cells with high TCR expression could be over-represented by cDNA sequencing. The influence of HLA type on TCRB rearrangement stayed undetermined. Insertion counts at VDJ junctions were lower in type 1 diabetes patients, who also showed more deletions there. Significant though moderate, a shortening of TCRB CDR3s appeared in all four CD4+ subsets of Type 1 diabetes patients.

This TCR was sampled from a man aged 25-40 years with type 1 diabetes. The sequenced material came from naive CD4+ T cells from blood.

CDR3 residues: CASGRLGETQYF. The CDR3 region has the DNA TGTGCCAGCGGGCGTTTGGGAGAGACCCAGTACTTC. V gene TRBV7-2 combines with J gene TRBJ2-5; unclear D gene. Trimming removed 8 bases from V and 4 bases from J, with 11 bases in between. CDR1 is SGHTA, CDR2 FQGNSA, per germline. This CDR3 contains 12 residues.